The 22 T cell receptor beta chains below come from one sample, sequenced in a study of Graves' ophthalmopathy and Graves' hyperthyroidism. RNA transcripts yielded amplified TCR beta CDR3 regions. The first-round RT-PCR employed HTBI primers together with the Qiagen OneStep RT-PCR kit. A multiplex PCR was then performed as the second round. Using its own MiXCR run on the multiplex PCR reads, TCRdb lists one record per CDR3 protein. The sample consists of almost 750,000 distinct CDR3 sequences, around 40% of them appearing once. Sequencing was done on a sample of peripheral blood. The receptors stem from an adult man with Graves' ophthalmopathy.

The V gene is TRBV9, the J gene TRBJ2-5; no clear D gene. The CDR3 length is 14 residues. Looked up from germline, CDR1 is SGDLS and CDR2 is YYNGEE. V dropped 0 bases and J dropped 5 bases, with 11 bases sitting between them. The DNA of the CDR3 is TGTGCCAGCAGCGTAGGCGTAGTTGGCGAGACCCAGTACTTC. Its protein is CASSVGVVGETQYF.

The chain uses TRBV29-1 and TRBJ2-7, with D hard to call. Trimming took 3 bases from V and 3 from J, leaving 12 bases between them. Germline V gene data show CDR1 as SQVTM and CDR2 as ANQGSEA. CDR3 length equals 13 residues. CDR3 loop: CSVEDGEGYEQYF. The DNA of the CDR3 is TGCAGCGTTGAGGATGGGGAAGGCTACGAGCAGTACTTC.

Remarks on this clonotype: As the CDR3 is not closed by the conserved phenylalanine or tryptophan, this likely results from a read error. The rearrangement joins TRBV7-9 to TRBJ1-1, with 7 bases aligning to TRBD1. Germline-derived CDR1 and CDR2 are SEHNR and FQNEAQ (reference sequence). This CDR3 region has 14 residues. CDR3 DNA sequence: TGTGCCAGCAGCAGACAGGGTAAGAACGCTGAAGCTTTCCTT. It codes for CASSRQGKNAEAFL.

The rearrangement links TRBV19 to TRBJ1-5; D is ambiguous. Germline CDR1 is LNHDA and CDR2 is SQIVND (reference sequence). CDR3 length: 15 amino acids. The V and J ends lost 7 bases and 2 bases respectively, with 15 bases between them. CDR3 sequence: CASTLAMVGNQPQHF. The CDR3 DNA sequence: TGTGCCAGTACCCTAGCCATGGTTGGCAATCAGCCCCAGCATTTT.

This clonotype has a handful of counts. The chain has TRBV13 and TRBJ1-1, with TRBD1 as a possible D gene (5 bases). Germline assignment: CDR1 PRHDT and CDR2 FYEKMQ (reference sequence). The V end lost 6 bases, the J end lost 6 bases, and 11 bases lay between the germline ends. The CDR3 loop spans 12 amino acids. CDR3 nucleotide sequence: TGTGCCAGCAGGGAGGGGACCGCTGAAGCTTTCTTT. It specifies CASREGTAEAFF. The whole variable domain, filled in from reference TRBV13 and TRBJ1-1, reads AAGVIQSPRHLIKEKRETATLKCYPIPRHDTVYWYQQGPGQDPQFLISFYEKMQSDKGSIPDRFSAQQFSDYHSELNMSSLELGDSALYFCASREGTAEAFFGQGTRLTVV.

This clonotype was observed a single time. The CDR3 region has the DNA TGTGCCAGCAGCGTATCAGCGGGAGGACCCTACGAGCAGTACTTC. It is translated as CASSVSAGGPYEQYF. This sequence joins TRBV9 and TRBJ2-7, with TRBD2 matching over 9 bases. CDR1 and CDR2 from the germline V gene are SGDLS and YYNGEE. The CDR3 loop spans 15 amino acids. With V trimmed by 1 base and J by 2 bases, 4 bases remained unmatched. Filled out from reference TRBV9 and TRBJ2-7, the complete variable domain reads DSGVTQTPKHLITATGQRVTLRCSPRSGDLSVYWYQQSLDQGLQFLIQYYNGEERAKGNILERFSAQQFPDLHSELNLSSLELGDSALYFCASSVSAGGPYEQYFGPGTRLTVT.

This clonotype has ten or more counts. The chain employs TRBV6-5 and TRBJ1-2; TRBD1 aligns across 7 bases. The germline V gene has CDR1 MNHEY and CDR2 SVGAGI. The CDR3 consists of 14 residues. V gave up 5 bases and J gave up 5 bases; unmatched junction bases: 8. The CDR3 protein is CASSRSGTVYGYTF. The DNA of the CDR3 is TGTGCCAGCAGTCGATCCGGGACAGTTTATGGCTACACCTTC.

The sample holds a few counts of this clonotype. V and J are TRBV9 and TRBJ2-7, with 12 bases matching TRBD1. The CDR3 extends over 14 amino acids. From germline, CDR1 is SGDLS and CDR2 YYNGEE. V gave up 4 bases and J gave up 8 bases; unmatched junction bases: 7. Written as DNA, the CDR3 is TGTGCCAGCAGCTCGCCGGGACAGGGGGCGAAGCAGTACTTC. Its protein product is CASSSPGQGAKQYF.

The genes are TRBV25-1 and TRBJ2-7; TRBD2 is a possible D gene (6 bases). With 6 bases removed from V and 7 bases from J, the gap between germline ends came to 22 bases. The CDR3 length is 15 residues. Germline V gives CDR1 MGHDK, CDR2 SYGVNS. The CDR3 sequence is CASSLGNWAGREQYF. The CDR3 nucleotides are TGTGCCAGCAGCCTGGGGAACTGGGCAGGGAGGGAGCAGTACTTC.

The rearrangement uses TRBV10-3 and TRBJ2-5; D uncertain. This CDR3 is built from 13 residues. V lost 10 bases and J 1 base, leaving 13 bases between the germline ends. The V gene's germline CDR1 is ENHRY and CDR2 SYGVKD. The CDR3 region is CASNTRSQETQYF. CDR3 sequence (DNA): TGTGCCAGCAATACAAGGTCCCAAGAGACCCAGTACTTC.

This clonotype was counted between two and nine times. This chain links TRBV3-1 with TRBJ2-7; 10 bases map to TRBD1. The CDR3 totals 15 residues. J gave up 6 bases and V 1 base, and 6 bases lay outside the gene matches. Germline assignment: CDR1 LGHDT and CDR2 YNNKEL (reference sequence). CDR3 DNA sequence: TGTGCCAGCAGCCAAGGGGGGACAGGGGCGTTCGAGCAGTACTTC. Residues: CASSQGGTGAFEQYF.

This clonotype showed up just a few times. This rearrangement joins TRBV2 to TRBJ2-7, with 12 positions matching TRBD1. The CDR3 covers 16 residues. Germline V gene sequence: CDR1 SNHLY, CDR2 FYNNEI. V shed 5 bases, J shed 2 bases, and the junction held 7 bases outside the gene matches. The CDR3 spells CASSYGGQGAAYEQYF. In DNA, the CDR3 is TGTGCCAGCAGTTACGGGGGACAGGGGGCGGCCTACGAGCAGTACTTC.

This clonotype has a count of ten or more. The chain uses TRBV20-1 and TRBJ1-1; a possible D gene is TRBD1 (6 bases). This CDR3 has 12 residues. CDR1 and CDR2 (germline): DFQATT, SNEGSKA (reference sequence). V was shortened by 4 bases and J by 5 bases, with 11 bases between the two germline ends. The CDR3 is CSATGDGTEAFF. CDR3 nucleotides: TGCAGTGCTACAGGGGATGGGACTGAAGCTTTCTTT.

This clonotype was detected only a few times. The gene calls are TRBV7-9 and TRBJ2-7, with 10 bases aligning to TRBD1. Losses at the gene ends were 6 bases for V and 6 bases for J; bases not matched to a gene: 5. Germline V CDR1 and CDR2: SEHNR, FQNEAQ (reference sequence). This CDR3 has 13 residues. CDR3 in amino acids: CASRTTGGREQYF. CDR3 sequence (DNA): TGTGCCAGCAGAACGACAGGGGGCCGCGAGCAGTACTTC.

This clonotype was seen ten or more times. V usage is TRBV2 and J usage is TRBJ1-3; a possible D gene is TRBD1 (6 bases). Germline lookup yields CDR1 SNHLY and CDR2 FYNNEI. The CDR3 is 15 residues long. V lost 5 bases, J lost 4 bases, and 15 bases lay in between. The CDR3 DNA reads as TGTGCCAGCAGTTCGGAGGGGGTCGGCGGAAACACCATATATTTT. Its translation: CASSSEGVGGNTIYF. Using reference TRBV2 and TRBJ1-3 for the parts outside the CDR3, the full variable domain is EPEVTQTPSHQVTQMGQEVILRCVPISNHLYFYWYRQILGQKVEFLVSFYNNEISEKSEIFDDQFSVERPDGSNFTLKIRSTKLEDSAMYFCASSSEGVGGNTIYFGEGSWLTVV.

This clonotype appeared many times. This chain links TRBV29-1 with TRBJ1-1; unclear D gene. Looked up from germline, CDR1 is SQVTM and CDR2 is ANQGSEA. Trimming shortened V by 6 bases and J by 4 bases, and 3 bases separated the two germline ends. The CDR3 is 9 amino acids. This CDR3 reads CSVGTEAFF. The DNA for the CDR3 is TGCAGCGTCGGCACTGAAGCTTTCTTT.

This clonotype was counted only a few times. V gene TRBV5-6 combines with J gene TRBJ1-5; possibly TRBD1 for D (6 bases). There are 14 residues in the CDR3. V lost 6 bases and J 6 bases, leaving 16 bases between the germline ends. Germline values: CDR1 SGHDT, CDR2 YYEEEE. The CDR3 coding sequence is TGTGCCAGCAACATTACAGGGTGGCGTCAGCCCCAGCATTTT. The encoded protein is CASNITGWRQPQHF.

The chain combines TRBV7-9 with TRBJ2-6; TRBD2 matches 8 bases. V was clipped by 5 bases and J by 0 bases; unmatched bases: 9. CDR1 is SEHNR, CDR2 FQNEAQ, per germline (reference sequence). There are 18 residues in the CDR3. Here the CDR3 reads CASSPKGAGASGANVLTF. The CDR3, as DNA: TGTGCCAGCAGCCCAAAAGGAGCGGGGGCCTCTGGGGCCAACGTCCTGACTTTC.

For the CDR3, the DNA is TGCAGTGCAACAAGCCGACGAGAGAGCTCCTATAATTCACCCCTCCACTTT. Protein sequence: CSATSRRESSYNSPLHF. J is TRBJ1-6 and V is TRBV20-1; no definite D call. This CDR3 contains 17 residues. Looked up from germline, CDR1 is DFQATT and CDR2 is SNEGSKA (reference sequence). V was trimmed by 6 bases and J by 0 bases, leaving 18 bases between them.

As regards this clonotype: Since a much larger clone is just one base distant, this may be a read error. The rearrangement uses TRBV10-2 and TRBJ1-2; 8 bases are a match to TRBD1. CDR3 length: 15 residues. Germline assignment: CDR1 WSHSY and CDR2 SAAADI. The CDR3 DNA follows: TGCGCCAGCAGTCGGTTGGACAGGGCTAACTATGGCTACGCCTTC. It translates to CASSRLDRANYGYAF.

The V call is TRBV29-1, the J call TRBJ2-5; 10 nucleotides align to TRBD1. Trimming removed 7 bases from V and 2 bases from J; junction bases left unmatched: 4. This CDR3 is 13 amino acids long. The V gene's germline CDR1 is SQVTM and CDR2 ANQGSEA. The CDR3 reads CSAGQGLQETQYF. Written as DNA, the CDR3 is TGCAGCGCGGGACAGGGGTTACAAGAGACCCAGTACTTC.

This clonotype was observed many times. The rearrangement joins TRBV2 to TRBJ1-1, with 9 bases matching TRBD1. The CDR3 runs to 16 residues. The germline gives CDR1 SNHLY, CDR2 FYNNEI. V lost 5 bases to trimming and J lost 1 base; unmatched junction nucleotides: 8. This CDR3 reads CASSRTGAVPNTEAFF. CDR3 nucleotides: TGTGCCAGCAGTAGGACAGGGGCAGTCCCGAACACTGAAGCTTTCTTT.